The 14 T cell receptor beta chains listed next were all sequenced from one sample in a study of blood T cell repertoires in COVID-19. Libraries were prepared by immunoSEQ multiplex PCR; TCRdb keeps only in-frame clonotypes and omits some of them. The table includes approximately 250,000 clones, 86% detected once. Sequenced input: peripheral blood. The source is a woman in her sixties who had recovered from COVID-19.

This chain joins TRBV19 and TRBJ1-2, with 8 bases aligning to TRBD1. Germline V gene lookup returns CDR1 LNHDA and CDR2 SQIVND (reference sequence). The CDR3 extends over 16 amino acids. The J segment lost 1 base and the V segment lost 3 bases, leaving 7 bases of the junction unmatched. The DNA for the CDR3 is TGTGCCAGTAGTATCCGACAGGGGAACTTTAACTATGGCTACACCTTC. This encodes CASSIRQGNFNYGYTF.

The chain is built from TRBV11-2 and TRBJ2-7; 11 bases fit TRBD2. The CDR3 has 16 amino acids. V lost 2 bases to trimming and J lost 3 bases; unmatched junction nucleotides: 6. Germline V gene sequence: CDR1 SGHAT, CDR2 FQNNGV. CDR3: CASSLPSLAGGYEQYF. For the CDR3, the DNA is TGTGCCAGCAGCTTACCTTCCCTAGCGGGGGGCTACGAGCAGTACTTC.

This chain connects TRBV5-1 to TRBJ2-1; 14 nucleotides align to TRBD2. Germline V CDR1 and CDR2: SGHRS, YFSETQ. V was pared by 0 bases and J by 9 bases, with 5 bases of the junction left unmatched. CDR3 size: 16 residues. CDR3 region: CASSLGLAGGPIEQFF. The CDR3 bases are TGCGCCAGCAGCTTGGGACTAGCGGGGGGGCCGATTGAGCAGTTCTTC.

This clone was counted once. The chain has TRBV7-2 and TRBJ2-7; possible D gene TRBD2, 5 bases. There are 14 residues in the CDR3. V gave up 1 base and J gave up 5 bases, with 12 bases separating them. CDR1 is SGHTA and CDR2 is FQGNSA in the germline V gene. The CDR3 spells CASSLVAGVHEQYF. CDR3 in DNA: TGTGCCAGCAGCTTAGTGGCCGGGGTGCACGAGCAGTACTTC.

V usage is TRBV5-1 and J usage is TRBJ2-5, with D hard to call. Per germline, CDR1 SGHRS and CDR2 YFSETQ. V shed 2 bases and J shed 2 bases, with 4 bases lying between them. The CDR3 has 12 residues. CDR3 sequence reads: CASSFHQETQYF. CDR3 in DNA: TGCGCCAGCAGCTTTCATCAAGAGACCCAGTACTTC. Together with reference TRBV5-1 and TRBJ2-5, the CDR3 gives the full variable domain: KAGVTQTPRYLIKTRGQQVTLSCSPISGHRSVSWYQQTPGQGLQFLFEYFSETQRNKGNFPGRFSGRQFSNSRSEMNVSTLELGDSALYLCASSFHQETQYFGPGTRLLVL.

The genes are TRBV5-1 and TRBJ2-1; 9 bases are shared with TRBD2. Trimming at V came to 4 bases and at J to 2 bases, leaving 4 bases not matched to a gene. The CDR3 loop spans 15 amino acids. Germline CDR1 is SGHRS and CDR2 is YFSETQ. The CDR3 region is CASSLSGGTYNEQFF. Written as DNA, the CDR3 is TGCGCCAGCAGCCTTAGCGGGGGTACCTACAATGAGCAGTTCTTC. Combining the CDR3 with reference TRBV5-1 and TRBJ2-1 gives the whole variable domain KAGVTQTPRYLIKTRGQQVTLSCSPISGHRSVSWYQQTPGQGLQFLFEYFSETQRNKGNFPGRFSGRQFSNSRSEMNVSTLELGDSALYLCASSLSGGTYNEQFFGPGTRLTVL.

To note about this clone: One end of the junction varies from germline; a read error may be responsible. The V call is TRBV7-3, the J call TRBJ2-4, with D maybe TRBD1 (6 bases). CDR3 length: 15 amino acids. CDR1 SGHTA and CDR2 FQGTGA come from the germline V gene. The chain's CDR3 is CASNLAQGYANIQYF. CDR3 sequence (DNA): TGTGCCAGCAACTTAGCACAGGGTTACGCAAACATTCAGTACTTC.

The chain carries TRBV19 and TRBJ1-1; 7 bases line up with TRBD1. Per the germline V gene, CDR1 is LNHDA and CDR2 is SQIVND (reference sequence). CDR3 length: 13 amino acids. V was pared by 7 bases and J by 5 bases, with 7 bases of the junction left unmatched. This CDR3 is CASTQGGYTEAFF. DNA of the CDR3: TGTGCCAGTACCCAGGGGGGATATACTGAAGCTTTCTTT.

The gene calls are TRBV6-5 and TRBJ1-6; no definite D call. The germline V gene has CDR1 MNHEY and CDR2 SVGAGI. V lost 7 bases and J lost 0, with 10 bases in between. This CDR3 is 15 amino acids long. The CDR3 nucleotides are TGTGCCAGCAACGAGGCCAGCTCCTATAATTCACCCCTCCACTTT. Protein sequence: CASNEASSYNSPLHF.

The DNA of the CDR3 is TGCAGCGTTGATGGACAGGGAGGTGGGGAGACCCAGTACTTC. It yields the protein CSVDGQGGGETQYF. The chain has TRBV29-1 and TRBJ2-5; TRBD1 agrees at 8 bases. Trimming cost V 3 bases and J 5 bases; bases outside gene matches: 8. The CDR3 has 14 amino acids. Germline CDR1 reads SQVTM; CDR2 reads ANQGSEA.

CDR3 region: CASSQDNSGGEASEQYF. CDR3 DNA: TGCGCCAGCAGCCAAGACAATAGCGGGGGGGAGGCCTCCGAGCAGTACTTC. The rearrangement links TRBV4-3 to TRBJ2-7, with 11 nucleotides matching TRBD2. V shed 0 bases, J shed 6 bases, and the junction held 10 bases outside the gene matches. Germline assignment: CDR1 LGHNA and CDR2 YSLEER. This CDR3 region has 17 residues.

The V gene is TRBV28, the J gene TRBJ1-5; D is uncertain. CDR1 is MDHEN, CDR2 SYDVKM, per germline. CDR3 length equals 15 residues. V lost 3 bases and J 2 bases, leaving 11 bases between the germline ends. The CDR3 region has the DNA TGTGCCAGCAGTTTTTACCGGGATGGCAATCAGCCCCAGCATTTT. Encoded protein: CASSFYRDGNQPQHF.

Here the CDR3 DNA reads TGTGCCAGCTCACCCGCGAACACCGGGGAGCTGTTTTTT. Translated, it gives CASSPANTGELFF. The chain is built from TRBV18 and TRBJ2-2; D gene unclear. The V and J ends lost 3 bases and 0 bases respectively, with 2 bases between them. Germline V gene lookup returns CDR1 KGHSH and CDR2 LQKENI. The CDR3 spans 13 residues.

The V call is TRBV4-3, the J call TRBJ2-1; TRBD2 might be the D (7 bases). The CDR3 totals 17 residues. V lost 0 bases, J lost 3 bases, and 15 bases lay in between. Per germline, CDR1 LGHNA and CDR2 YSLEER. CDR3 residues: CASSQDGRGAFYNEQFF. The CDR3 nucleotides read TGCGCCAGCAGCCAAGATGGACGGGGGGCCTTCTACAATGAGCAGTTCTTC.